These T cell receptor beta chains were read from a single sample in a study of T cell changes during pregnancy in multiple sclerosis. The method was immunoSEQ multiplex PCR; TCRdb's version includes in-frame clones alone and lacks a portion of them. The data show tens of thousands of clones, more than 75% seen once. Sample: peripheral blood, taken in the third trimester of pregnancy. Every receptor here comes from a female donor in good health, enrolled as a control in a pregnancy study. Both conserved end residues are part of each CDR3. D genes are given only for firm matches. Expanded clones are given a class, and other clones once, few, many or no size at all.

>TRBD1|NA|TRBV30|TRBJ2-7
TGTGCCTGGAGTGTAGGGCAGGGGGCGATCTACGAGCAGTACTTC
CAWSVGQGAIYEQYF
>NA|NA|TRBV5-1|TRBJ2-7
TGCGCCAGCAGCCTTGGCAGTTTCGAGCAGTACTTC
CASSLGSFEQYF
>TRBD1|NA|TRBV28|TRBJ2-7
TGTGCCAGCAGTGAGGGACAGAGCTACGAGCAGTACTTC
CASSEGQSYEQYF
>NA|NA|TRBV7-8|TRBJ2-2
TGTGCCAGCAGCTTGATGGGGGCGGCCGGGGAGCTGTTTTTT
CASSLMGAAGELFF
>TRBD2|NA|TRBV28|TRBJ2-7
TGTGCCAGCATGGGGGGGGGACCCGAAGAGCAGTACTTC
CASMGGGPEEQYF
>NA|NA|TRBV19|TRBJ1-4
TGTGCCAGTAGTATTGGGGAGACTAATGAAAAACTGTTTTTT
CASSIGETNEKLFF
>TRBD2|NA|TRBV5-1|TRBJ2-7
TGCGCCAGCAGCTTGGGACTAGCGGGAGGGCCTCTTTCCTACGAGCAGTACTTC
CASSLGLAGGPLSYEQYF
>TRBD1|few|TRBV19|TRBJ2-7
TGTGCCAGTAGTATCCTGTTGGGACAGGGCCCTTCCGAGCAGTACTTC
CASSILLGQGPSEQYF
>NA|NA|TRBV5-1|TRBJ2-2
TGCGCCAGCAGCCTAGGGGCTTCGGGGGAGCTGTTTTTT
CASSLGASGELFF
>NA|NA|TRBV7-6|TRBJ1-1
TGTGCCAGCAGCTTAGGCGGGGAAGCTTTCTTT
CASSLGGEAFF
>NA|NA|TRBV30|TRBJ2-1
TGTGCCTGGAGTAGGGGGATGGCGGGTTCTGAGCAGTTCTTC
CAWSRGMAGSEQFF
>NA|NA|TRBV6-1|TRBJ1-5
TGTGCCAGCAGTGAAGCGGGGGGGCAGAATCAGCCCCAGCATTTT
CASSEAGGQNQPQHF
>TRBD1|NA|TRBV9|TRBJ2-1
TGTGCCAGCAACGCAGGGGGAAATGAGCAGTTCTTC
CASNAGGNEQFF
>TRBD1|NA|TRBV6-4|TRBJ1-4
TGTGCCAGCAGTGTACTCGGGACAGGGCGGGAAAAACTGTTTTTT
CASSVLGTGREKLFF
>NA|few|TRBV5-1|TRBJ1-1
TGCGCCAGCAGCCGGGATAGTTTGAACACTGAAGCTTTCTTT
CASSRDSLNTEAFF
>TRBD1|NA|TRBV6-6|TRBJ1-1
TGTGCCAGCACCCCTCCAGGGGGCGATCGGAACACTGAAGCTTTCTTT
CASTPPGGDRNTEAFF
>NA|NA|TRBV7-2|TRBJ2-7
TGTGCCAGCAGCAAGGGGCAAGGTCTGGTATCCTACGAGCAGTACTTC
CASSKGQGLVSYEQYF
>TRBD2|NA|TRBV5-1|TRBJ2-1
TGCGCCAGCAGCCCCGGACTAGCGGGGCACAATGAGCAGTTCTTC
CASSPGLAGHNEQFF
>NA|NA|TRBV21-1|TRBJ2-7
TGTGCCAGCAGCACTAGTTACTACGAGCAGTACTTC
CASSTSYYEQYF
>NA|NA|TRBV6-6|TRBJ2-2
TGTGCCAGCATGGAGGGGGCAACGAACACCGGGGAGCTGTTTTTT
CASMEGATNTGELFF
>TRBD1|NA|TRBV5-1|TRBJ2-2
TGCGCCAGCAGCTACAAACAGGGGTTGGACACCGGGGAGCTGTTTTTT
CASSYKQGLDTGELFF
>TRBD2|NA|TRBV6-1|TRBJ2-5
TGTGCCAGCAGTGAAAGCCCTAGCGGGAGGGCCTTAGAGACCCAGTACTTC
CASSESPSGRALETQYF
>TRBD1|NA|TRBV9|TRBJ1-6
TGTGCCAGCGGCGACCCCTCCCCGGGACAGGGCTCCTATAATTCACCCCTCCACTTT
CASGDPSPGQGSYNSPLHF
>NA|NA|TRBV6-1|TRBJ1-5
TGTGCCAGCAGTGGTCAGGGTCGGGATCAGCCCCAGCATTTT
CASSGQGRDQPQHF
>NA|NA|TRBV6-5|TRBJ2-1
TGTGCCAGCAGTTTTGGGCAGCCTTCCTACAATGAGCAGTTCTTC
CASSFGQPSYNEQFF
>NA|NA|TRBV19|TRBJ1-1
TGTGCCAGTAACCCGAGAGAACCTAACACTGAAGCTTTCTTT
CASNPREPNTEAFF
>TRBD1|NA|TRBV19|TRBJ1-5
TGTGCCATCGGGACAGGGGGCAGTCAGCCCCAGCATTTT
CAIGTGGSQPQHF
>NA|NA|TRBV1|TRBJ2-5
TGCACCAGCAGCCAAGTGAGTAAGGGACTAGCAAAAGAGACCCAGTACTTC
CTSSQVSKGLAKETQYF
>TRBD1|NA|TRBV5-1|TRBJ1-2
TGCGCCAGCAGCTTGCAGGGGGTATATGGCTACACCTTC
CASSLQGVYGYTF
>TRBD1|NA|TRBV5-1|TRBJ1-4
TGCGCCAGCAGCCTCGGGACAGGGGATGAAAAACTGTTTTTT
CASSLGTGDEKLFF
>NA|NA|TRBV27|TRBJ2-2
TGTGCCAGCAAAGGAGGGACCGGGAACACCGGGGAGCTGTTTTTT
CASKGGTGNTGELFF
>TRBD1|NA|TRBV2|TRBJ1-2
TGTGCCAGCACCCCTTCGGGACAGATCTATGGCTACACCTTC
CASTPSGQIYGYTF
>TRBD1|NA|TRBV11-2|TRBJ1-1
TGTGCCAGCAGCTCATTACCGGACAGGCCGAACACTGAAGCTTTCTTT
CASSSLPDRPNTEAFF
>TRBD2|NA|TRBV6-1|TRBJ2-7
TGTGCCAGCACCGGGGGGACGGAGGCCTACGAGCAGTACTTC
CASTGGTEAYEQYF
>TRBD2|NA|TRBV6-4|TRBJ2-3
TGTGCCAGCAGTGACTCCGGGGGGGCAGATACGCAGTATTTT
CASSDSGGADTQYF
>NA|NA|TRBV30|TRBJ2-2
TGTGCCTGGAGTGTACGAGCAGGGGCCTACACCGGGGAGCTGTTTTTT
CAWSVRAGAYTGELFF
>TRBD1|NA|TRBV27|TRBJ1-2
TGTGCCAGCAGTTTTCGACAGGGCCATGGCTACACCTTC
CASSFRQGHGYTF
>NA|NA|TRBV7-2|TRBJ2-7
TGTGCCAGCAGCTCTGGGCCCTCCTACGAGCAGTACTTC
CASSSGPSYEQYF
>TRBD1|NA|TRBV19|TRBJ2-7
TGTGCCAGTAGTATACAGGGGGCCCTCGAGCAGTACTTC
CASSIQGALEQYF
>TRBD2|NA|TRBV7-9|TRBJ2-7
TGTGCCAGCAGCTTATTGGCAGGGACTAGGTACGAGCAGTACTTC
CASSLLAGTRYEQYF